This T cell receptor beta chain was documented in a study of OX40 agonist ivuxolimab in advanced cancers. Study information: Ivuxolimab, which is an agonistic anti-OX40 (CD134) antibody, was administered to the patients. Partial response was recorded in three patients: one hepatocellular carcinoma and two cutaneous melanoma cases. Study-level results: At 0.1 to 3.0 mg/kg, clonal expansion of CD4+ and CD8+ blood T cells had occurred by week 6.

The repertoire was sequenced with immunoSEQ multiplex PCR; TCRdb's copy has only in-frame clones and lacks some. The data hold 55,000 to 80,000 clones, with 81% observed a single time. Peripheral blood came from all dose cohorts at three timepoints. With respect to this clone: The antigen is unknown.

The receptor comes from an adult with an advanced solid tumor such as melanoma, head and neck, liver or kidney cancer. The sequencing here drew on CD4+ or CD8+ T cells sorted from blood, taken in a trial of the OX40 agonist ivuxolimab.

The CDR3 is CASSSGGGANTGELFF. CDR3 nucleotide sequence: TGTGCCAGCAGCTCAGGAGGGGGCGCGAACACCGGGGAGCTGTTTTTT. The V call is TRBV5-4, the J call TRBJ2-2; a possible D gene is TRBD1 (7 bases). This CDR3 has 16 residues. Germline CDR1 and CDR2: SGHNT and YYREEE (reference sequence). Trimming took off 3 bases at V and 0 bases at J, with 12 bases between the two ends.